In its sample, the clone carrying this TCR beta chain was seen once. Its cognate antigen is unknown. This specimen belongs to a study of shared clonotypes between healthy human individuals. Study-level results: Donor scarcity curtailed the genetic and exposure-history diversity represented herein. Large depth notwithstanding, sorted-subset sequencing proved incomplete by rarefaction.

The data were produced by immunoSEQ multiplex PCR, yet TCRdb's version contains in-frame clones alone and is incomplete. The repertoire holds some 2.3 million clones, with more than 80% as singletons. Healthy HIV-negative adults with no recent acute infections or vaccinations were recruited as donors. This CDR3 is built from 13 residues. Per germline, CDR1 MNHNY and CDR2 SVGAGI (reference sequence). V was cut by 2 bases and J by 7 bases, with 12 bases left in between. This TCR came from a man younger than 30 in good health. Some clones in this sample may be carry-over from other donors' samples. The genes are TRBV6-6 and TRBJ2-7; possible D gene TRBD2, 6 bases. Sequencing input: naive CD4+ T cells from PBMCs. Subset reported: CD45RA+ positively selected. In nucleotides, the CDR3 is TGTGCCAGCAGTTACGGCCTAGGAGGGGAGCAGTACTTC. Translated, it gives CASSYGLGGEQYF.